These 17 T cell receptor beta chains were sequenced from one sample in a study of T cell responses to AZD1222 COVID-19 vaccine. The assay was immunoSEQ multiplex PCR, and TCRdb's table has in-frame clones only and misses some. The sample carries over 150,000 clones, 88% recorded once. Here the sequenced sample was peripheral blood, taken on day 0 of AZD1222 vaccination. The receptors derive from an adult in good health.

The chain has TRBV3-1 (or the pseudogene TRBV3-2) and TRBJ1-4; D uncertain. The CDR3 has 16 amino acids. Trimming shortened V by 0 bases and J by 0 bases, and 8 bases separated the two germline ends. Germline loops: CDR1 LGHDT, CDR2 YNNKEL (reference sequence). CDR3 loop: CASSQDGFSTNEKLFF. In nucleotides, the CDR3 is TGTGCCAGCAGCCAAGATGGCTTTTCAACTAATGAAAAACTGTTTTTT.

This clone was detected only once. The rearrangement links TRBV11-1 to TRBJ1-2; D gene unclear. This CDR3 spans 14 amino acids. Trimming removed 4 bases from V and 4 bases from J, with 13 bases in between. Germline loops: CDR1 SGHAT, CDR2 FQDESV (reference sequence). In DNA form, the CDR3 reads TGTGCCAGCAGCTCCAATCTCCAGAGCTATGGCTACACCTTC. It specifies CASSSNLQSYGYTF.

The CDR3 DNA follows: TGTGCCACCCGAGGGACTAACTACGAGCAGTACTTC. As protein: CATRGTNYEQYF. The gene calls are TRBV28 and TRBJ2-7; 7 bases map to TRBD2. With V trimmed by 10 bases and J by 3 bases, 6 bases remained unmatched. The CDR3 length is 12 residues. The germline CDR1 and CDR2 sequences are MDHEN and SYDVKM.

The CDR3 protein is CASSLEGAVTGELFF. DNA of the CDR3: TGTGCCAGCAGTTTAGAGGGGGCCGTCACCGGGGAGCTGTTTTTT. This chain uses TRBV28 with TRBJ2-2, with 7 bases aligning to TRBD1. The CDR3 runs 15 residues. Per germline, CDR1 MDHEN and CDR2 SYDVKM. The J segment lost 4 bases and the V segment lost 2 bases, leaving 4 bases of the junction unmatched. Full variable domain (missing parts from reference TRBV28 and TRBJ2-2): DVKVTQSSRYLVKRTGEKVFLECVQDMDHENMFWYRQDPGLGLRLIYFSYDVKMKEKGDIPEGYSVSREKKERFSLILESASTNQTSMYLCASSLEGAVTGELFFGEGSRLTVL.

The rearrangement links TRBV5-4 to TRBJ2-2, with 10 positions matching TRBD2. Germline values: CDR1 SGHNT, CDR2 YYREEE (reference sequence). The V segment lost 4 bases and the J segment 1 base; nucleotides outside the gene matches: 4. This CDR3 region has 16 residues. The CDR3 region has the DNA TGTGCCAGCAGCGTGAGGACTAGCGGGAACACCGGGGAGCTGTTTTTT. Protein: CASSVRTSGNTGELFF.

This clone was seen just once. J is TRBJ2-3 and V is TRBV4-1; 14 bases match TRBD2. The CDR3 sequence is 17 residues long. The ends lost 2 bases at V and 11 bases at J; junction bases unmatched: 12. CDR1 is MGHRA, CDR2 YSYEKL, per germline. DNA for the CDR3: TGCGCCAGCAGCCAACAGACTAGCGGGAGGGCCGGGGGTATGCAGTATTTT. This codes for CASSQQTSGRAGGMQYF.

The chain has TRBV7-9 and TRBJ1-5, with D possibly TRBD1 on 5 matching bases. The CDR3 spans 13 residues. Germline V gene data show CDR1 as SEHNR and CDR2 as FQNEAQ (reference sequence). Trimming shortened V by 2 bases and J by 7 bases, and 9 bases separated the two germline ends. The CDR3 DNA sequence: TGTGCCAGCAGCTTAAGGGGAGAGCAGCCCCAGCATTTT. Translation gives CASSLRGEQPQHF.

This chain connects TRBV7-8 to TRBJ2-6; no clear D. The germline V gene has CDR1 SGHVS and CDR2 FQNEAQ. V lost 0 bases to trimming and J lost 0 bases, with 3 bases between them. This CDR3 spans 15 amino acids. The CDR3: CASSLAGSGANVLTF. CDR3 DNA: TGTGCCAGCAGCTTAGCTGGCTCTGGGGCCAACGTCCTGACTTTC.

This clone was seen more than once but under ten times. This chain uses TRBV2 with TRBJ2-7; weak D call: TRBD1 (7 bases). Per the germline V gene, CDR1 is SNHLY and CDR2 is FYNNEI. The length of the CDR3 is 11 residues. The V end lost 5 bases, the J end lost 13 bases, and 15 bases lay between the germline ends. CDR3 amino acids: CASSPGGRQYF. In nucleotides, the CDR3 is TGTGCCAGCAGTCCAGGGGGGCGACAATACTTC.

V is TRBV28 and J is TRBJ2-7; D is unresolved. This CDR3 comprises 14 residues. Deletions cut 4 bases from V and 6 bases from J, with 16 bases between. Germline V gene data show CDR1 as MDHEN and CDR2 as SYDVKM. CDR3 loop: CASSSYSLGLEQYF. The CDR3 DNA reads TGTGCCAGCAGTTCCTACAGTCTGGGCCTCGAGCAGTACTTC.

V usage is TRBV7-2 and J usage is TRBJ1-5; TRBD1 might be the D (5 bases). V lost 6 bases, J lost 6 bases, and 18 bases lay in between. This CDR3 is built from 15 residues. Per the germline V gene, CDR1 is SGHTA and CDR2 is FQGNSA. The CDR3 is CASSFRGGLGQPQHF. The CDR3 coding sequence is TGTGCCAGCAGTTTCCGGGGGGGTCTGGGTCAGCCCCAGCATTTT.

The rearrangement joins TRBV19 to TRBJ1-5; tentatively, D is TRBD1 (6 bases). Trimming stripped 4 bases from V and 9 bases from J, with 10 bases between. Per germline, CDR1 LNHDA and CDR2 SQIVND (reference sequence). CDR3 length: 12 amino acids. The CDR3 spells CASSNREGPQHF. CDR3 coding DNA: TGTGCCAGTAGTAACAGGGAAGGGCCCCAGCATTTT.

The chain recombines TRBV9 with TRBJ2-1, with D tentatively TRBD2 (5 bases). CDR3 length: 14 amino acids. V lost 4 bases to trimming and J lost 8 bases, with 16 bases between them. The germline gives CDR1 SGDLS, CDR2 YYNGEE. The CDR3 bases are TGTGCCAGCAGCCCCGGGATCCGTTTTGATGAGCAGTTCTTC. It yields the protein CASSPGIRFDEQFF.

V usage is TRBV7-8 and J usage is TRBJ2-7; 9 nucleotides agree with TRBD1. Unmatched junction bases numbered 12, after V lost 3 bases and J lost 6 bases. The CDR3 is 16 amino acids. Per germline, CDR1 SGHVS and CDR2 FQNEAQ. The CDR3 spells CASSLGAGTGLAEQYF. For the CDR3, the DNA is TGTGCCAGCAGCTTGGGGGCAGGGACAGGGCTAGCCGAGCAGTACTTC.

The chain is built from TRBV20-1 and TRBJ1-2, with 7 positions matching TRBD1. The germline V gene has CDR1 DFQATT and CDR2 SNEGSKA (reference sequence). V lost 6 bases to trimming and J lost 4 bases; unmatched junction nucleotides: 8. This CDR3 contains 13 residues. CDR3 bases: TGCAGTGCCAGTACCGGGACAGCCTATGGCTACACCTTC. This codes for CSASTGTAYGYTF.

The chain employs TRBV14 and TRBJ1-3; 10 nucleotides match TRBD1. The ends lost 1 base at V and 0 bases at J; junction bases unmatched: 3. Germline V CDR1 and CDR2: SGHDN, FVKESK. The CDR3 totals 17 residues. This CDR3 reads CASSQVGDRGSGNTIYF. The CDR3 region has the DNA TGTGCCAGCAGCCAAGTCGGGGACAGGGGCTCTGGAAACACCATATATTTT. The whole variable domain, filled in from reference TRBV14 and TRBJ1-3, reads EAGVTQFPSHSVIEKGQTVTLRCDPISGHDNLYWYRRVMGKEIKFLLHFVKESKQDESGMPNNRFLAERTGGTYSTLKVQPAELEDSGVYFCASSQVGDRGSGNTIYFGEGSWLTVV.

The CDR3 loop reads CASSEGRGLGEAFF. The CDR3 coding sequence is TGTGCCAGCAGTGAAGGGAGGGGGTTAGGTGAAGCTTTCTTT. The chain employs TRBV2 and TRBJ1-1, with D possibly being TRBD1 (6 bases). V gave up 1 base and J gave up 7 bases, with 13 bases separating them. Germline V CDR1 and CDR2: SNHLY, FYNNEI. This CDR3 is built from 14 residues.